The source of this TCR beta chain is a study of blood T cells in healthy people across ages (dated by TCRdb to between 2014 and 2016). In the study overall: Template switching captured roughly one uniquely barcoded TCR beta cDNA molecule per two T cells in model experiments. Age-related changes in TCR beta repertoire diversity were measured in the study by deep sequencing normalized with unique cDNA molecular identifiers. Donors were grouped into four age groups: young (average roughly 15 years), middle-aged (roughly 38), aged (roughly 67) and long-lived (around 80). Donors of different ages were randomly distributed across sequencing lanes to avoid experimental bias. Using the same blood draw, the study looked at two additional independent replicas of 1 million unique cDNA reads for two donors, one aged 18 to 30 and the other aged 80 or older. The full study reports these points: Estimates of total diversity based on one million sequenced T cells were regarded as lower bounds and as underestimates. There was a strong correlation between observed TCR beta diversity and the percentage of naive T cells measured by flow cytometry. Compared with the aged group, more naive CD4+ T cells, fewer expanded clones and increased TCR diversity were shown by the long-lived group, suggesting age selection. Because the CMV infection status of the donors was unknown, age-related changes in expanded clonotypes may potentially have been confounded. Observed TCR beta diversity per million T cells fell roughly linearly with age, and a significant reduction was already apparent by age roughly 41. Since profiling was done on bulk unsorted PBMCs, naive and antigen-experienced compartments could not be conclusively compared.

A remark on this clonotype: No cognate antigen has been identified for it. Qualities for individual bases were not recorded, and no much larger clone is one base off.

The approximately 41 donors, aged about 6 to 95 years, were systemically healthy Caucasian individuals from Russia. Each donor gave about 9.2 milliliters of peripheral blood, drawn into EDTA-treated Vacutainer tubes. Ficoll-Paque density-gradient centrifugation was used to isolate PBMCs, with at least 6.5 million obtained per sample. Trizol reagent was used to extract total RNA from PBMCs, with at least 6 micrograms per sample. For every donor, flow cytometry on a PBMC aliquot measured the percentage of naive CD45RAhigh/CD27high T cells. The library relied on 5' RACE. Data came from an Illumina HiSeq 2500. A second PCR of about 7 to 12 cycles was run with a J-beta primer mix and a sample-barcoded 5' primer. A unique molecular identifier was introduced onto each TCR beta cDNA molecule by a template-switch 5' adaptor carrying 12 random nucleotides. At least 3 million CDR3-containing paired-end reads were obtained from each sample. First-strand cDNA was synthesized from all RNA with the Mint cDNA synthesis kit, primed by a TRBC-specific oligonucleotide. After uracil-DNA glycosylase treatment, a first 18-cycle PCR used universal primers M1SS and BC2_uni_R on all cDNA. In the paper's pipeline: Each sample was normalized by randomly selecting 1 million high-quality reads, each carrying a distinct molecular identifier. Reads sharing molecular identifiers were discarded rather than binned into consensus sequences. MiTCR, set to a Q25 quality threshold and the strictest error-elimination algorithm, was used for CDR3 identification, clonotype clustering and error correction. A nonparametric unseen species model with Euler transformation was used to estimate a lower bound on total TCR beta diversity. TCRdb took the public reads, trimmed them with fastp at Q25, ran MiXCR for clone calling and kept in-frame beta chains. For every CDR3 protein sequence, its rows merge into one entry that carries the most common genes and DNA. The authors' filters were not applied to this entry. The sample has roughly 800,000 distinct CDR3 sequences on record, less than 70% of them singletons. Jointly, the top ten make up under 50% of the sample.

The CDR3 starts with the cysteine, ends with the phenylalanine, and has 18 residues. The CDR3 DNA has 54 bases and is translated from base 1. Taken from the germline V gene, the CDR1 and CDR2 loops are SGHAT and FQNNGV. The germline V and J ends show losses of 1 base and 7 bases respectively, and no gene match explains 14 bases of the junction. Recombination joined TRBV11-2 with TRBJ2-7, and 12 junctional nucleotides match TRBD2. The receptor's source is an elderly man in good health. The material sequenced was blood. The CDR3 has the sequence CASSLGGLAGGLLGEQYF. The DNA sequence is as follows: TGTGCCAGCAGCTTAGGAGGGCTAGCGGGAGGGCTCCTCGGGGAGCAGTACTTC.